This T cell receptor beta chain was found in a study of OX40 agonist ivuxolimab in advanced cancers. Study overall: Patients were infused with ivuxolimab every 2 weeks at 0.01 to 10 mg/kg. Three patients got partial responses; one had hepatocellular carcinoma and two had cutaneous melanoma.

Trimming stripped 4 bases from V and 0 bases from J, with 11 bases between. The length of the CDR3 is 15 residues. The V gene's germline CDR1 is SGHKS and CDR2 YYEKEE (reference sequence). On this clone: Its antigen is currently unknown.

Points from the study as a whole: Mean expanded clone counts were higher in CD8+ than CD4+ T cells.

Sequencing was performed with immunoSEQ multiplex PCR; in TCRdb, only in-frame clones are kept and a portion is missing. The sample has about 70,000 clones, roughly 78% seen once. This TCR derives from an adult with an advanced solid tumor such as melanoma, head and neck, liver or kidney cancer. The material was CD4+ or CD8+ T cells sorted from blood, obtained in a trial of the OX40 agonist ivuxolimab. J is TRBJ1-3 and V is TRBV5-5; D might be TRBD1 (6 bases). The CDR3 loop is CASSPGGLSGNTIYF. The CDR3 nucleotides are TGTGCCAGCAGCCCCGGGGGGCTCTCTGGAAACACCATATATTTT.